The clone carrying this T cell receptor (beta chain) was picked up a small number of times. Its antigen is not identified. The repertoire was sequenced with immunoSEQ multiplex PCR; TCRdb's copy has only in-frame clones and lacks some. This table has 65,000 to 80,000 clones, more than 70% appearing once. These data originate in a study of vaccination effects on CD4 cells after COVID-19. Study details: Antigen-specific CD4+ T cells were first expanded with viral peptide pools by the ViraFEST assay and only then sequenced. Participants were given two doses of BNT162b2 or mRNA-1273 vaccine. Study conclusions and caveats: Pronounced clonal contraction occurred in clones induced by infection and by vaccine late after vaccination.

The ends were cut back, 1 base at V and 5 bases at J, with 8 bases in the middle. CDR1 LGHDT and CDR2 YNNKEL come from the germline V gene (reference sequence). The CDR3 runs 14 residues. Following a roughly 9-day culture, CD4+ T cells were purified. None of the vaccinated had previously contracted SARS-CoV-2, and their nucleocapsid antibodies tested negative. V usage is TRBV3-1 (or the pseudogene TRBV3-2) and J usage is TRBJ2-2; D is perhaps TRBD1 (7 bases). The receptor's source is a human donor who received a COVID-19 vaccine. The specimen was CD4+ T cells from PBMCs cultured without peptide, collected before COVID-19 vaccination. The CDR3 reads CASSQAGGTGELFF. DNA of the CDR3: TGTGCCAGCAGCCAAGCAGGGGGGACCGGGGAGCTGTTTTTT.